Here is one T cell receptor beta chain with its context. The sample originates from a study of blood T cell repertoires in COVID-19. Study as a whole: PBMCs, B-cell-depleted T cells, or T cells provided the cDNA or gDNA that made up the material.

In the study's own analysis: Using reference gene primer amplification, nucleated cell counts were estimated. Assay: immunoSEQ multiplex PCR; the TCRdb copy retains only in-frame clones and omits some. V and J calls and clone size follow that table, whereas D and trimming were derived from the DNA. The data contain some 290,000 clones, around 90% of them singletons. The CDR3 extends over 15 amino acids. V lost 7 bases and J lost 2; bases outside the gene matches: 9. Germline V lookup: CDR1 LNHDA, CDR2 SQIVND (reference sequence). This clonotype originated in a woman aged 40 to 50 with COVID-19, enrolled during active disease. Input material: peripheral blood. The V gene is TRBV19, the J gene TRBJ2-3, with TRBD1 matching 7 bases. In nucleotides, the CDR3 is TGTGCCAGTAAGGGGACAGCGCTTCCCACAGATACGCAGTATTTT. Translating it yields CASKGTALPTDTQYF.